The 5 T cell receptor beta chains reported below all come from one sample, sequenced in a study of PD-L1 blockade in urothelial cancer. The time point denotes: peripheral blood 6 weeks after treatment start. TCRdb's table, derived via immunoSEQ multiplex PCR, lists solely in-frame clones and lacks some. The sample yields 65,000 to 85,000 clones, approximately 90% seen once. Sequenced here: PBMCs, sampled around atezolizumab (anti-PD-L1) treatment. These TCRs come from an elderly woman with urothelial cancer.

The chain has TRBV6-5 and TRBJ2-1; D ambiguous. The germline CDR1 and CDR2 sequences are MNHEY and SVGAGI. The length of the CDR3 is 12 residues. Trimming shortened V by 2 bases and J by 9 bases, and 8 bases separated the two germline ends. CDR3 protein: CASSYERGEQFF. The CDR3 coding sequence is TGTGCCAGCAGTTACGAAAGAGGTGAGCAGTTCTTC.

The chain is built from TRBV4-2 and TRBJ2-4; perhaps TRBD2 as D (5 bases). The CDR3 is 17 residues long. From germline, CDR1 is LGHNA and CDR2 YNFKEQ. V was pared by 1 base and J by 1 base, with 14 bases between. The CDR3 is CASSQVGTRRAKNIQYF. CDR3 bases: TGTGCCAGCAGCCAAGTGGGTACTAGACGGGCCAAAAACATTCAGTACTTC.

V and J are TRBV15 and TRBJ1-1, with D perhaps TRBD1 (5 bases). The ends were cut back, 3 bases at V and 1 base at J, with 6 bases in the middle. The germline CDR1 and CDR2 sequences are LNHNV and YYDKDF (reference sequence). The CDR3 totals 13 residues. In nucleotides, the CDR3 is TGTGCCACCAGCAGCACAGGGAACACTGAAGCTTTCTTT. Its translation: CATSSTGNTEAFF.

The V and J genes are TRBV30 and TRBJ2-7; 12 bases are a match to TRBD2. The germline V gene has CDR1 GTSNPN and CDR2 SVGIG (reference sequence). This CDR3 contains 15 residues. V shed 0 bases and J 3 bases; nucleotides not matched to a gene: 3. The CDR3 DNA reads TGTGCCTGGAGTGTAGGACTAGCGGGATACTACGAGCAGTACTTC. It is translated as CAWSVGLAGYYEQYF.

The chain has TRBV7-2 and TRBJ2-1; D possibly corresponds to TRBD2 (5 bases). V lost 4 bases and J 7 bases, leaving 11 bases between the germline ends. The CDR3 sequence is 13 residues long. CDR1 and CDR2 from the germline V gene are SGHTA and FQGNSA. CDR3 bases: TGTGCCAGCAGCTCCTATACTAGTAATGAGCAGTTCTTC. This encodes CASSSYTSNEQFF.